There are a few counts of the clone carrying this T cell receptor (beta chain). Its antigen is undetermined. Time point described: newly diagnosed GD, antithyroid drugs for less than 3 months. PBMC-extracted RNA yielded the TCR library. The germline V gene has CDR1 DFQATT and CDR2 SNEGSKA (reference sequence). The CDR3 is 10 residues long. The ends were cut back, 6 bases at V and 5 bases at J, with 5 bases in the middle. Construction of TCR beta libraries relied on iRepertoire HTBI primers and on Arm-PCR targeting CDR3 regions. TCRdb itself ran the multiplex PCR reads through MiXCR, one entry per CDR3 protein. The table has some 600,000 distinct CDR3 sequences, 15% to 20% seen once. This sample is part of a study of regulatory T cells in long-lasting Graves disease. Study details: New Graves' disease cases had less than 3 months of antithyroid drugs. Study findings and constraints: Newly diagnosed Graves' patients exceeded persistent ones in TCR diversity.

A further study also used this sample, focusing on T cells in Graves' hyperthyroidism and ophthalmopathy. That publication notes: Investigators excluded patients with uncontrolled infection, other autoimmune disease, pregnancy or lactation. The primer set for the first-round RT-PCR of the TCR CDR3 was HTBI.

The TCR sequence derives from a young man with Graves disease. The input for sequencing was peripheral blood mononuclear cells (PBMCs), taken at new diagnosis, from a patient treated with antithyroid drugs. The chain carries TRBV20-1 and TRBJ2-1; D unclear. CDR3 in DNA: TGCAGTGCCGGTCACAATGAGCAGTTCTTC. It yields the protein CSAGHNEQFF.